The present entry profiles one T cell receptor beta chain with its context. The protocol was immunoSEQ multiplex PCR, while the TCRdb copy is restricted to in-frame clones and leaves out a portion. The table shows 180,000 or so clones, with about nine tenths occurring only once. The data stem from a study of T cell responses to AZD1222 COVID-19 vaccine. There are 15 residues in the CDR3. Between the trimmed V and J ends, which lost 0 bases and 3 bases, there was a span of 12 bases. CDR1 is LGHNA, CDR2 YNFKEQ, per germline. This chain links TRBV4-2 with TRBJ2-7; D gene uncertain. The material was peripheral blood, obtained 28 days after the second dose of the MenACWY control vaccine. The receptor was isolated from an adult who received the MenACWY meningococcal vaccine as a control. The CDR3 nucleotides read TGTGCCAGCAGCCAAGATAGTGGGTGGAACTACGAGCAGTACTTC. Translated: CASSQDSGWNYEQYF.